This TCR beta chain comes out of a study of T cells in Graves' hyperthyroidism and ophthalmopathy. V shed 1 base and J shed 4 bases, with 14 bases lying between them. Germline CDR1 and CDR2: SGHTA and FQGNSA. This CDR3 contains 15 residues. This clonotype appeared many times. TCR beta CDR3 regions were amplified from RNA transcripts. The HTBI primer set drove a first-round RT-PCR of the TCR CDR3. One entry per CDR3 protein, called by TCRdb with MiXCR from the multiplex PCR reads. The table has 250,000 to 400,000 distinct CDR3 sequences, roughly 15% seen once. The chain couples TRBV7-2 to TRBJ2-7, with a tentative D call TRBD2 (6 bases). Sequenced: blood. The clonotype originates from a woman in her forties with Graves' ophthalmopathy. The CDR3 DNA reads as TGTGCCAGCAGCTTAGTAGCGGTCAGGGAGTACGAGCAGTACTTC. Encoded protein: CASSLVAVREYEQYF.